This TCR beta chain was retrieved from a study of CD8+CD57+ T cells in acquired aplastic anemia. Across the study: Across the sorted CD4+ and CD8+ cells, DNA amounts averaged approximately 3.1 ug.

Patients sequenced had flow cytometry evidence of CD8+CD57+ cell expansion. Per germline, CDR1 SGHTA and CDR2 FQGTGA. Trimming removed 6 bases at V and 3 bases at J, with 11 bases between. The CDR3 has 14 amino acids. Template material for TCR beta VDJ and CDR3 profiling consisted of genomic DNA. TCRdb analysed the reads with MiXCR anew, one entry per CDR3 protein. The repertoire holds a few hundred thousand distinct CDR3 sequences, with around a third as singletons. Sequences were obtained from sorted CD4+, CD8+, or CD8+CD57+ T cells (not recorded which) from PBMCs. The rearrangement joins TRBV7-3 to TRBJ2-2; the D is unclear. The clonotype originates from a human donor with aplastic anemia. CDR3 protein: CASRQSRDTGELFF. In nucleotides, the CDR3 is TGTGCCAGCAGGCAATCTAGAGACACCGGGGAGCTGTTTTTT.